By share, the clone carrying this TCR beta chain ranks as large. Germline lookup yields CDR1 SQVTM and CDR2 ANQGSEA. This CDR3 contains 12 residues. J lost 4 bases, V lost 6 bases, and 5 bases had no gene match. The sample originates from a study of circulating CD8 cells and anti-PD-1 response in melanoma. The QIAseq Immune Repertoire TCR panel built the libraries from about 16 ng of total RNA. TCRdb used MiXCR to reprocess the reads, holding one entry per CDR3 protein. The data show 700 or so distinct CDR3 sequences, under 6% seen once. Live CD3+CD8+TCRalphabeta+ cells were sorted into four subsets by PD-1 and/or TIGIT.

The chain links TRBV29-1 to TRBJ1-2; 7 nucleotides agree with TRBD1. This clonotype was obtained from a human donor with melanoma. The sample consisted of CD8+ T cells from PBMCs, taken at baseline or after one month of anti-PD-1 therapy (not recorded which). In DNA, the CDR3 is TGCAGCGTATCACAGGGGTTCTATGGCTACACCTTC. This gives the protein CSVSQGFYGYTF. The variable domain in full, with the rest retrieved from reference TRBV29-1 and TRBJ1-2, is SAVISQKPSRDICQRGTSLTIQCQVDSQVTMMFWYRQQPGQSLTLIATANQGSEATYESGFVIDKFPISRPNLTFSTLTVSNMSPEDSSIYLCSVSQGFYGYTFGSGTRLTVV.